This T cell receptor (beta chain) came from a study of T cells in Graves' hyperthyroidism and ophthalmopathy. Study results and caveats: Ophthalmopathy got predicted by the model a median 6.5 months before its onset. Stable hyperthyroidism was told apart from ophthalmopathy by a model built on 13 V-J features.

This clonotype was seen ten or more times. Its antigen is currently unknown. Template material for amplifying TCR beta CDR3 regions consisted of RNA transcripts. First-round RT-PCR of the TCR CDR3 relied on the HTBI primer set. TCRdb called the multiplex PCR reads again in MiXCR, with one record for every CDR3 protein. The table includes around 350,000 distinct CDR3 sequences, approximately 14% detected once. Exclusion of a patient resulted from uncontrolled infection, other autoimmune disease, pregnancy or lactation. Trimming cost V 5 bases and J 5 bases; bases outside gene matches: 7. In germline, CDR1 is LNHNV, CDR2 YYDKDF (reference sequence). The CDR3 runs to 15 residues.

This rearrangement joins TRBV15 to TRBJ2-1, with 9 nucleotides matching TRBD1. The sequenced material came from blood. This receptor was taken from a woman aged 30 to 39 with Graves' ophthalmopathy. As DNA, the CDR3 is TGTGCCACCAGCGGGGGACAGGGCCTCAACAATGAGCAGTTCTTC. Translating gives CATSGGQGLNNEQFF.